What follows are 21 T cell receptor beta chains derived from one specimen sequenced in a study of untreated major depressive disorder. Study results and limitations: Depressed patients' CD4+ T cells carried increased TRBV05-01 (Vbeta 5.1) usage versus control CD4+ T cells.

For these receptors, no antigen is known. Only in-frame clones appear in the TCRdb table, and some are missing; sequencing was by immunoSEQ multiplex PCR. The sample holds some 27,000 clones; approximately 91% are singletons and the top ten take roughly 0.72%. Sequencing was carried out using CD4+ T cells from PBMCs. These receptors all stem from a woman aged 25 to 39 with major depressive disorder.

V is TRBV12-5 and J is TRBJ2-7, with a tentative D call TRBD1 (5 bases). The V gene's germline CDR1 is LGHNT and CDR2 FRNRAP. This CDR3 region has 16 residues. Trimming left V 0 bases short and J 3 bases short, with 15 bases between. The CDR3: CASGLVLGHQGYEQYF. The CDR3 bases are TGTGCTAGTGGTTTGGTACTGGGTCATCAGGGCTACGAGCAGTACTTC. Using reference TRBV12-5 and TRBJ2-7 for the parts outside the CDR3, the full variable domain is DARVTQTPRHKVTEMGQEVTMRCQPILGHNTVFWYRQTMMQGLELLAYFRNRAPLDDSGMPKDRFSAEMPDATLATLKIQPSEPRDSAVYFCASGLVLGHQGYEQYFGPGTRLTVT.

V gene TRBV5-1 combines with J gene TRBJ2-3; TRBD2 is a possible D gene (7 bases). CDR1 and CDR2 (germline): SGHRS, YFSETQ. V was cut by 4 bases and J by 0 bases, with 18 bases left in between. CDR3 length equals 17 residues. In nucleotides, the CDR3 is TGCGCCAGCAGCCTGGGCGCGGGGGCTTCTAGCACAGATACGCAGTATTTT. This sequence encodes CASSLGAGASSTDTQYF.

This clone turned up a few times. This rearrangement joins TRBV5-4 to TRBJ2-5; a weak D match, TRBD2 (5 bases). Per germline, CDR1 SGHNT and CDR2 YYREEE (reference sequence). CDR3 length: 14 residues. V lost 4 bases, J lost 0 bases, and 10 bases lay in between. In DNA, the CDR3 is TGTGCCAGCAGCCCCCCGGGGTACCAAGAGACCCAGTACTTC. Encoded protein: CASSPPGYQETQYF.

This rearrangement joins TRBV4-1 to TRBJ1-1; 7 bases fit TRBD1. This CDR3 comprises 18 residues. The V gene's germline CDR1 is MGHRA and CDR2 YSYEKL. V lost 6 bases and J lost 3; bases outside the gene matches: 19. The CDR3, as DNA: TGCGCCAGCAGTCCCCCTGCCGTAAGACAGGGCAAGGACACTGAAGCTTTCTTT. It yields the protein CASSPPAVRQGKDTEAFF.

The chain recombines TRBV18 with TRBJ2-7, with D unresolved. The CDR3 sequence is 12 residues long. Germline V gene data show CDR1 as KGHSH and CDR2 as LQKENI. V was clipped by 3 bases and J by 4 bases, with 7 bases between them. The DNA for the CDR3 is TGTGCCAGCTCACCGCTGGAATACGAGCAGTACTTC. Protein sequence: CASSPLEYEQYF.

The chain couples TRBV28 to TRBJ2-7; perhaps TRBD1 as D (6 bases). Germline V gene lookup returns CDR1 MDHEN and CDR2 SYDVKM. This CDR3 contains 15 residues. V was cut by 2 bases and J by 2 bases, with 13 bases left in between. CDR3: CASSLAAWGPYEQYF. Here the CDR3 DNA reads TGTGCCAGCAGTTTAGCAGCCTGGGGGCCCTACGAGCAGTACTTC.

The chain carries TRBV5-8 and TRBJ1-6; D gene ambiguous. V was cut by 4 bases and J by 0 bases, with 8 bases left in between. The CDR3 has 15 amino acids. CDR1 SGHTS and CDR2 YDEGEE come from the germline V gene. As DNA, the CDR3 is TGTGCCAGCAGCCGAAGCAGCTCCTATAATTCACCCCTCCACTTT. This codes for CASSRSSSYNSPLHF. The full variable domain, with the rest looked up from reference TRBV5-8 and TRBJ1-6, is EAGVTQSPTHLIKTRGQQATLRCSPISGHTSVYWYQQALGLGLQFLLWYDEGEERNRGNFPPRFSGRQFPNYSSELNVNALELEDSALYLCASSRSSSYNSPLHFGNGTRLTVT.

The CDR3 region is CASVPGGSGANVLTF. The CDR3 DNA reads as TGCGCCAGCGTCCCTGGGGGTTCTGGGGCCAACGTCCTGACTTTC. This sequence joins TRBV5-1 and TRBJ2-6; D may match TRBD1 or TRBD2 (5 bases each). The CDR3 consists of 15 residues. Looked up from germline, CDR1 is SGHRS and CDR2 is YFSETQ. Trimming left V 7 bases short and J 1 base short, with 12 bases between. The full variable domain, with the rest looked up from reference TRBV5-1 and TRBJ2-6, is KAGVTQTPRYLIKTRGQQVTLSCSPISGHRSVSWYQQTPGQGLQFLFEYFSETQRNKGNFPGRFSGRQFSNSRSEMNVSTLELGDSALYLCASVPGGSGANVLTFGAGSRLTVL.

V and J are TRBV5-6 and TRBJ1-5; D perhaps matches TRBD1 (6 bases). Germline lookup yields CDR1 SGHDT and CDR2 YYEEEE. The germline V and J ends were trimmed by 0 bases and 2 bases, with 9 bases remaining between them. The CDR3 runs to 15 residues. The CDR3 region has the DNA TGTGCCAGCAGCTTGGCAGGGGCAGGCAATCAGCCCCAGCATTTT. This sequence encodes CASSLAGAGNQPQHF. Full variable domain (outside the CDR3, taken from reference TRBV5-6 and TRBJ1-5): DAGVTQSPTHLIKTRGQQVTLRCSPKSGHDTVSWYQQALGQGPQFIFQYYEEEERQRGNFPDRFSGHQFPNYSSELNVNALLLGDSALYLCASSLAGAGNQPQHFGDGTRLSIL.

This chain's CDR3 is CASSPQGANTEAFF. The CDR3 DNA is TGTGCCAGCTCACCTCAGGGGGCGAACACTGAAGCTTTCTTT. This sequence joins TRBV18 and TRBJ1-1; TRBD1 agrees at 8 bases. This CDR3 has 14 residues. CDR1 is KGHSH, CDR2 LQKENI, per germline. Unmatched junction bases numbered 1, after V lost 3 bases and J lost 1 base.

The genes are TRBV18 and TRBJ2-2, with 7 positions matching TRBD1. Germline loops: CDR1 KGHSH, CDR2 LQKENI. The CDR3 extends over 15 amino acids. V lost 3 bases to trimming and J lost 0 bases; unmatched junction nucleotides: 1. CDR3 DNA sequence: TGTGCCAGCTCACCCGGGACAGCGAACACCGGGGAGCTGTTTTTT. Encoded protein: CASSPGTANTGELFF.

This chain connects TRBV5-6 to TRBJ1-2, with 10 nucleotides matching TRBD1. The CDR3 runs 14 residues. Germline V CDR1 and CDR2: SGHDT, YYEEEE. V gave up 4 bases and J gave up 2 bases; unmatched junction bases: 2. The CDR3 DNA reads TGTGCCAGCAGCCCGACAGGGGGCAACTATGGCTACACCTTC. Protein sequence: CASSPTGGNYGYTF.

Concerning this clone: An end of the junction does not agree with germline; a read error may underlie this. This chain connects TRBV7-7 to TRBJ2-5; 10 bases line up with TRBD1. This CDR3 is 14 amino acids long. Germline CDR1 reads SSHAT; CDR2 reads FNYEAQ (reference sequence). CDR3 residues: CASSFRDRGETQYF. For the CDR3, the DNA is TGTGCTAGCAGCTTCCGGGACAGGGGAGAGACCCAGTACTTC.

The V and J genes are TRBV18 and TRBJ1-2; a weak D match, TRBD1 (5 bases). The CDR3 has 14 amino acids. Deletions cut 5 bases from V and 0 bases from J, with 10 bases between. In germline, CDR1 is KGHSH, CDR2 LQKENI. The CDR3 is CASSTDNSNYGYTF. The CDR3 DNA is TGTGCCAGCTCAACGGACAACTCTAACTATGGCTACACCTTC. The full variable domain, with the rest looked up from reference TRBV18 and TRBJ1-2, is NAGVMQNPRHLVRRRGQEARLRCSPMKGHSHVYWYRQLPEEGLKFMVYLQKENIIDESGMPKERFSAEFPKEGPSILRIQQVVRGDSAAYFCASSTDNSNYGYTFGSGTRLTVV.

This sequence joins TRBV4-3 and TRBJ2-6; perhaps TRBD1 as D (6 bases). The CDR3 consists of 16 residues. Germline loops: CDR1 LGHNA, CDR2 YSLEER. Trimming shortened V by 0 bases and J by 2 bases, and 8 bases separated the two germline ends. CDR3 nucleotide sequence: TGCGCCAGCAGCCAAGAACAGGGAACTGGGGCCAACGTCCTGACTTTC. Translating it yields CASSQEQGTGANVLTF.

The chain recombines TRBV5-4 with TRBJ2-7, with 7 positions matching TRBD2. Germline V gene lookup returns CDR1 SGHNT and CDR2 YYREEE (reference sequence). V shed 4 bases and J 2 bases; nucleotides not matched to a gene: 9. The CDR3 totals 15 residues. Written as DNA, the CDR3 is TGTGCCAGCAGCCAGGAGCGGGGTCAAACCTACGAGCAGTACTTC. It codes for CASSQERGQTYEQYF. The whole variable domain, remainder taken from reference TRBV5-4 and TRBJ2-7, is ETGVTQSPTHLIKTRGQQVTLRCSSQSGHNTVSWYQQALGQGPQFIFQYYREEENGRGNFPPRFSGLQFPNYSSELNVNALELDDSALYLCASSQERGQTYEQYFGPGTRLTVT.

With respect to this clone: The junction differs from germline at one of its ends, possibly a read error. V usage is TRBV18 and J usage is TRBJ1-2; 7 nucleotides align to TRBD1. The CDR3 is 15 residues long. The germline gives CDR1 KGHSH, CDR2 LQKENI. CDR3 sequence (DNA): TGTGCCAGCTCGCTCCGACAGGGAAGTAACGATGGCTACACCTTC. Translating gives CASSLRQGSNDGYTF.

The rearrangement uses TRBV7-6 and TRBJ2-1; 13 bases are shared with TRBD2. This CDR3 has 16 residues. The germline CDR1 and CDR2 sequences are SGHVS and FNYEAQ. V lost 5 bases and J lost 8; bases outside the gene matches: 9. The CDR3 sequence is CASSKTSGGLSHEQFF. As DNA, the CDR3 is TGTGCCAGCAGCAAGACTAGCGGGGGGTTGTCGCATGAGCAGTTCTTC.

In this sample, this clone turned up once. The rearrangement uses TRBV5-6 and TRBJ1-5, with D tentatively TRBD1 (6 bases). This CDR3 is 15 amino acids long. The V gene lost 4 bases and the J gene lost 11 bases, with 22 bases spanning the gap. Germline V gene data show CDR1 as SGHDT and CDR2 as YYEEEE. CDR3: CASSARSTGALAQHF. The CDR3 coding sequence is TGTGCCAGCAGCGCACGATCGACAGGCGCGCTAGCCCAGCATTTT.

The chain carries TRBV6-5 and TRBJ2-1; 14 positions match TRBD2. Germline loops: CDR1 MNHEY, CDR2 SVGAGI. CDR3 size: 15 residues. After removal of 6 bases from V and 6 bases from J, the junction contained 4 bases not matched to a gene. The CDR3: CASSPGTSGSNEQFF. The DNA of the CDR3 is TGTGCCAGCAGCCCCGGGACTAGCGGGAGCAATGAGCAGTTCTTC.

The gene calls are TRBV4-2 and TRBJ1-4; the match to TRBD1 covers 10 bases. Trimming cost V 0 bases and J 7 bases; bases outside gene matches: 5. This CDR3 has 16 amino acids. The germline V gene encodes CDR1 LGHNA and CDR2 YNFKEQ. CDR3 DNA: TGTGCCAGCAGCCAAGATCAGGGGACAGGGGTTGAAAAACTGTTTTTT. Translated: CASSQDQGTGVEKLFF.